A selection of T cell receptor beta chains follows, all from one sample in a study of vaccination and CD4 T cells after COVID-19. TCRdb called the PCR reads again in MiXCR, with one record for every CDR3 protein. The repertoire has roughly 18,000 distinct CDR3 sequences, about 54% of them found once; the top ten carry around 15%. These receptors' antigens are unknown. Sequencing was performed on CD4+ T cells from blood, cultured in vitro. These receptors all come from a human donor who had recovered from COVID-19. The conserved cysteine and the conserved F or W are not part of the CDR3 here. Expanded clones are given a class, and other clones once, few, many or no size at all.

-	TRBV19	ASSGLAGSEAF
-	TRBV5-1	ASSLVSGGQETQY
-	TRBV6-1	ASRGASGRALRETQY
-	TRBV7-2	ASSKPGLQQF
-	TRBV7-9	ASSVRWGTEAF
few	TRBV20-1	SARDRTGGYDYGYT
medium-sized	TRBV20-1	SASPRNQPQH
-	TRBV6-1	ASSGGGFVGTEAF
-	TRBV2	ASRARTGPYEQY
-	TRBV6-1	AISDAVSSNQPQH
-	TRBV28	ASSLRAPWTQY
few	TRBV25-1	ASRKRADNSPLH
-	TRBV20-1	SARGTSDYTDTQY
few	TRBV20-1	SARLASSETEQF
-	TRBV2	ASIGLAGETQY
few	TRBV20-1	SAQTVTSTDTQY
-	TRBV28	ASRTPAGGWTPLH
-	TRBV6-4	ASSDRAVNQPQH
few	TRBV7-2	ASRKTGTSFFYEQY